This T cell receptor beta chain was identified in a study of tumor-infiltrating lymphocytes in localized non-small cell lung cancer. As concerns this clone: Its antigen is as yet unknown.

The germline V gene has CDR1 SGHTA and CDR2 FQGNSA. V was trimmed by 0 bases and J by 5 bases, leaving 6 bases between them. This CDR3 spans 13 amino acids. Some clones are missing from TCRdb's copy, which holds only in-frame ones; the method was immunoSEQ multiplex PCR. The repertoire holds about 16,000 clones, around 63% seen once, with approximately 6.5% in the top ten. Study-wide findings and caveats: Higher tumor T cell infiltration than in uninvolved lung was supported by TCRbeta sequencing. No link was found between tumor T-cell fraction and recurrence-free survival.

The sample consisted of lung tumor tissue. This receptor was obtained from a human donor with non-small cell lung cancer. The chain combines TRBV7-2 with TRBJ2-3, with D possibly TRBD2 on 6 matching bases. For the CDR3, the DNA is TGTGCCAGCAGCTTAGCGGGGGGAGATACGCAGTATTTT. Residues: CASSLAGGDTQYF.